These T cell receptor beta chains were read from a single sample in a study of blood T cells in healthy people across ages. TCRdb recomputed calls from the 5' RACE reads with MiXCR, one row per CDR3 protein. The sample records about 1.8 million distinct CDR3 sequences, roughly 49% being singletons. Sequenced material: blood. These receptors all come from a middle-aged woman in good health. Each CDR3 is given with its conserved first and last residue. D genes are given only for firm matches. Part of the rows lack a size; the others show once, few, many or a class for expanded clones.

CDR3 DNA | CDR3 protein | clone size | CDR3 length | D gene | J gene | V gene
TGCGCCGGCAGCCAAGACGGGGGGACTAGCGGGGGGGATCTCCAAGAGACCCAGTACTTC | CAGSQDGGTSGGDLQETQYF | once | 20 | TRBD2 | TRBJ2-5 | TRBV4-3
TGCAGTGCTCCCGGACCGTATCCCTCTGAAGCTTTCTTT | CSAPGPYPSEAFF | . | 13 | . | TRBJ1-1 | TRBV20-1
TGTGCCAGCAGCCAAGAAGATGGTCTAGCGGGGTTAGATACGCAGTATTTT | CASSQEDGLAGLDTQYF | . | 17 | TRBD2 | TRBJ2-3 | TRBV4-2
TGTGCCATCAGTGCAGGTGGAGACACAGATACGCAGTATTTT | CAISAGGDTDTQYF | few | 14 | . | TRBJ2-3 | TRBV10-3
TGTGCCACCAGCAGCCGGCCCTCCTACGAGCAGTACTTC | CATSSRPSYEQYF | . | 13 | . | TRBJ2-7 | TRBV15
TGCAGTGCTAGAGATTTCCGAATCTCTACGATGCAGTACTTC | CSARDFRISTMQYF | . | 14 | . | TRBJ2-7 | TRBV20-1
TGTGCCAGCACCCCCTTGGGGGGGTCTGGGGCCAACGTCCTGACTTTC | CASTPLGGSGANVLTF | few | 16 | TRBD2 | TRBJ2-6 | TRBV28
TGTGCCAGCAGTTACTCGAGAGAAGGGCGGGGGAGCACAGATACGCAGTATTTT | CASSYSREGRGSTDTQYF | . | 18 | TRBD2 | TRBJ2-3 | TRBV6-2/TRBV6-3
TGTGCCAGCAGCTCGGGACTAGCGGGGGGGTCCGTCGATGAGCAGTTCTTC | CASSSGLAGGSVDEQFF | few | 17 | TRBD2 | TRBJ2-1 | TRBV7-8
TGTGCCAGCATAGTAAATCCAGGGGCCCTTAATCTCCAAGAGACCCAGTACTTC | CASIVNPGALNLQETQYF | . | 18 | . | TRBJ2-5 | TRBV6-1
TGCAGCGTAGACGGGAGACTGGGAGATACGCAGTATTTT | CSVDGRLGDTQYF | . | 13 | . | TRBJ2-3 | TRBV29-1
TGTGCCAGCAGTAAGGGACAGTTAAACTATGGCTACACCTTC | CASSKGQLNYGYTF | . | 14 | TRBD1 | TRBJ1-2 | TRBV2
TGCAGCGCAACGAATGCAGGGGGCCGGGAGACCCAGTACTTC | CSATNAGGRETQYF | few | 14 | TRBD1 | TRBJ2-5 | TRBV29-1
TGCAGCGTTGAGGGGGCCTACCAAGAGACCCAGTACTTC | CSVEGAYQETQYF | once | 13 | . | TRBJ2-5 | TRBV29-1
TGTGCCAGCAGTTCGAGACTGATCACAGATACGCAGTATTTT | CASSSRLITDTQYF | . | 14 | . | TRBJ2-3 | TRBV6-6
TGCAGTGCTAGAGAATTAGGGGGGAGAGGGACTAGCCCGCAAGAGACCCAGTACTTC | CSARELGGRGTSPQETQYF | . | 19 | TRBD2 | TRBJ2-5 | TRBV20-1
TGTGCCAGCAGTCAAGGGACTAGCGGGGGTCAAGGGGCCCAGTACTTC | CASSQGTSGGQGAQYF | once | 16 | TRBD2 | TRBJ2-5 | TRBV27
TGCGCCAGCAGCCAAGATGGCCAGCTGCTCTCCTACGAGCAGTACTTC | CASSQDGQLLSYEQYF | . | 16 | . | TRBJ2-7 | TRBV4-1
TGTGCCAGCAACCAGAGCGGGGGGGCCTCCTACGAGCAGTACTTC | CASNQSGGASYEQYF | . | 15 | TRBD2 | TRBJ2-7 | TRBV28
TGCAGCGTTGTGGACCCCTCTTACAATGAGCAGTTCTTC | CSVVDPSYNEQFF | . | 13 | . | TRBJ2-1 | TRBV29-1
TGTGCCAGCAGTTCCCGGGACAGGGCTGGCTACACCTTC | CASSSRDRAGYTF | . | 13 | TRBD1 | TRBJ1-2 | TRBV27
TGTGCCAGCAGTGCGACAGGGGGCGCGAATGAGCAGTTCTTC | CASSATGGANEQFF | . | 14 | TRBD1 | TRBJ2-1 | TRBV27
TGTGCCACCAGCAGAGATAGGGCAACTAATGAAAAACTGTTTTTT | CATSRDRATNEKLFF | . | 15 | . | TRBJ1-4 | TRBV15
TGTGCCAGCAGTTACGCGACAGGGGGGGATGGCTACACCTTC | CASSYATGGDGYTF | . | 14 | TRBD1 | TRBJ1-2 | TRBV6-5
TGTGCCAGCAGTTTTAGTGAGGGGCTAGCCCAAGAGACCCAGTTCTTC | CASSFSEGLAQETQFF | . | 16 | . | TRBJ2-1 | TRBV28
TGTGCCAGCAGCGCCTCCGGGACTAGCATTTACGAGCAGTACTTC | CASSASGTSIYEQYF | . | 15 | TRBD2 | TRBJ2-7 | TRBV9
TGCAGTGAGGAGCTAGCGGGGGGGTCCTACAATGAGCAGTTCTTC | CSEELAGGSYNEQFF | . | 15 | TRBD2 | TRBJ2-1 | TRBV20-1
TGTGCCAGCAGTACAGGGTTCCCCATCTCCTACGAGCAGTACTTC | CASSTGFPISYEQYF | few | 15 | . | TRBJ2-7 | TRBV14
TGTGCTAGTGGTTTGGTAACCGACTCAATTAACTATGGCTACACCTTC | CASGLVTDSINYGYTF | . | 16 | . | TRBJ1-2 | TRBV12-5
TGTGCCAGCAGCTCCCGACACGTCCAAGAGACCCAGTACTTC | CASSSRHVQETQYF | . | 14 | . | TRBJ2-5 | TRBV3-1
TGTGCCACCAGTGACCCTACTAGCGGGGATAGCACAGATACGCAGTATTTT | CATSDPTSGDSTDTQYF | . | 17 | TRBD2 | TRBJ2-3 | TRBV24-1
TGTGCCAGCAGCTTTACCCCCTTGACAGGTTACAATGAGCAGTTCTTC | CASSFTPLTGYNEQFF | . | 16 | . | TRBJ2-1 | TRBV7-2
TGTGCCATCAGTGAGGGGACAGGGAATCGCGAGCAGTACTTC | CAISEGTGNREQYF | . | 14 | TRBD1 | TRBJ2-7 | TRBV10-3
TGTGCCGGCAGCCCCACCTTGACAGGGTTTGGCTACACCTTC | CAGSPTLTGFGYTF | . | 14 | TRBD1 | TRBJ1-2 | TRBV5-4
TGCAGTGCTAGAGGGGAGGGACCCGACTACGAGCAGTACTTC | CSARGEGPDYEQYF | many | 14 | TRBD2 | TRBJ2-7 | TRBV20-1
TGCGCCAGCAGCCAAGATGGTGCTAGTCCCACAGATACGCAGTATTTT | CASSQDGASPTDTQYF | . | 16 | . | TRBJ2-3 | TRBV4-3
TGTGCCAGCAGCTCAACGGACAGGTTATACGAGCAGTACTTC | CASSSTDRLYEQYF | few | 14 | TRBD1 | TRBJ2-7 | TRBV9
TGTGCCAGCAGTTGTTTCTCGGACGTAAGGGGCAATGAGCAGTTCTTC | CASSCFSDVRGNEQFF | . | 16 | . | TRBJ2-1 | TRBV27
TGTGCCAGCAGCGACCCGACCGGCTCTGGGGCCAACGTCCTGACTTTC | CASSDPTGSGANVLTF | . | 16 | . | TRBJ2-6 | TRBV7-2
TGTGCCAGCAGCCTCAATCTAGCGGGCCGCTCTACGAAAGATACGCAGTATTTT | CASSLNLAGRSTKDTQYF | . | 18 | TRBD2 | TRBJ2-3 | TRBV7-2
TGTGCCAGCAGTCCCCCTCCCGCCAGGGGAAACATTCAGTACTTC | CASSPPPARGNIQYF | few | 15 | . | TRBJ2-4 | TRBV27
TGTGCCATCAGTGTTGAGGGGTCGGCCTATGGCTACACCTTC | CAISVEGSAYGYTF | . | 14 | . | TRBJ1-2 | TRBV10-3
TGTGCCACCCGCGGTGAGGTCCCTGTAATCTACGAGCAGTACTTC | CATRGEVPVIYEQYF | . | 15 | . | TRBJ2-7 | TRBV28
TGTGCCAGCAGCGGATCCTTAAACATTCAGTACTTC | CASSGSLNIQYF | few | 12 | . | TRBJ2-4 | TRBV13
TGTGCCAGCAGCCTACCCGGGACAGAGTATGGCTACACCTTC | CASSLPGTEYGYTF | . | 14 | TRBD1 | TRBJ1-2 | TRBV13
TGCAGTGCTAGAGATCGGCAGCTGGACGGCTACACCTTC | CSARDRQLDGYTF | few | 13 | . | TRBJ1-2 | TRBV20-1
TGCAGCGTTGAAGGAGGGCAGGGTTTTCCAGATACGCAGTATTTT | CSVEGGQGFPDTQYF | few | 15 | . | TRBJ2-3 | TRBV29-1